This TCR beta chain was retrieved from a study of T cell repertoires in cytomegalovirus infection. Germline V gene sequence: CDR1 SGHDT, CDR2 YYEEEE. V lost 3 bases to trimming and J lost 1 base, with 8 bases between them. CDR3 length: 15 amino acids. TCRdb re-derived calls from the reads in MiXCR, one entry per CDR3 protein. In the table there are 300,000 to 450,000 distinct CDR3 sequences, 15% to 20% of which are singletons. Sequencing was performed on PBMCs. The V and J genes are TRBV5-6 and TRBJ2-6; D is uncertain. This TCR derives from a human donor in good health (CMV status not recorded). Some clones in this sample may be carry-over from other donors' samples. This CDR3 is CASSYGLSGANVLTF. The CDR3 bases are TGTGCCAGCAGCTATGGGCTGTCTGGGGCCAACGTCCTGACTTTC.